This TCR beta chain stems from a study of T cell changes during pregnancy in multiple sclerosis. The ends lost 10 bases at V and 3 bases at J; junction bases unmatched: 10. Looked up from germline, CDR1 is SGHDN and CDR2 is FVKESK. CDR3 length equals 15 residues. Generated by immunoSEQ multiplex PCR, the TCRdb table keeps only in-frame clones and is missing some. This sample yields about 57,000 clones, of which roughly 90% are seen a single time; around 3.5% belongs to the top ten. Sample: peripheral blood, taken after pregnancy. This chain links TRBV14 with TRBJ2-2; the match to TRBD2 covers 8 bases. The receptor comes from a female donor in good health, enrolled as a control in a pregnancy study. The CDR3 loop reads CAKSAGDTDTGELFF. The CDR3, as DNA: TGTGCCAAATCAGCGGGGGACACCGACACCGGGGAGCTGTTTTTT.